The clone carrying this T cell receptor (beta chain) was counted a few times. No antigen is known for it. This entry belongs to a study of human T cells and chemical hapten exposure. Looking at the study overall: Per-sample TCR yield variation was attributed mainly to small pooled library volume differences.

V dropped 2 bases and J dropped 5; count of bases not matched to a gene: 11. Germline CDR1 and CDR2: SGHNT and YYREEE (reference sequence). There are 16 residues in the CDR3. Individual cDNA molecules each carried unique molecular identifiers attached by the library. Using its own MiXCR run on the 5' RACE reads, TCRdb lists one record per CDR3 protein. The sample includes roughly 81,000 distinct CDR3 sequences, about 7.7% of them seen just once. Total RNA was isolated from whole blood that had not been fractionated. Findings and caveats of the study: Among TCRs, those above 1 in 1000 frequency were unaffected by DPC sensitization.

The V and J genes are TRBV5-4 and TRBJ1-1, with TRBD1 matching 8 bases. The sequence derives from a male donor in good health. CDR3 in amino acids: CASSLSTDRVGTEAFF. CDR3 DNA sequence: TGTGCCAGCAGCTTATCGACGGACAGGGTAGGGACTGAAGCTTTCTTT.